These T cell receptor beta chains were read from a single sample in a study of cytomegalovirus exposure and HLA in healthy donors. Libraries were prepared by immunoSEQ multiplex PCR; TCRdb keeps only in-frame clonotypes and omits some of them. The data show approximately 210,000 clones, about four fifths seen once. The specimen was PBMCs. These receptors all stem from a woman in her 50s in good health and CMV-seronegative. CDR3s include the opening cysteine and the closing phenylalanine or tryptophan. Fields, in order: V gene, D gene, clone size, J gene, CDR3 protein, CDR3 DNA. D genes are given only for firm matches. Clone size is not always given. Where it is, it says once, few, many or a class for expanded clones.

>TRBV4-2|.|.|TRBJ1-5
CASSQDRRRGEQPQHF
TGTGCCAGCAGCCAAGATCGAAGGAGGGGTGAGCAGCCCCAGCATTTT
>TRBV20-1|.|.|TRBJ1-1
CSAIKALGAFF
TGCAGTGCCATCAAAGCGCTCGGGGCTTTCTTT
>TRBV6-5|.|.|TRBJ1-4
CASSWGGGIANEKLFF
TGTGCCAGCAGTTGGGGAGGGGGGATCGCTAATGAAAAACTGTTTTTT
>TRBV7-9|TRBD2|once|TRBJ2-7
CASSVLGGRADEQYF
TGTGCCAGCAGCGTGCTCGGGGGGAGGGCCGACGAGCAGTACTTC
>TRBV6-5|.|.|TRBJ2-1
CASSYKGHRNNEQFF
TGTGCCAGCAGTTACAAGGGACACCGTAACAATGAGCAGTTCTTC
>TRBV15|TRBD2|.|TRBJ2-1
CATSSQREGLNEQFF
TGTGCCACCAGCAGTCAGCGGGAGGGGCTGAATGAGCAGTTCTTC
>TRBV13|.|.|TRBJ1-2
CASDSGANYGYTF
TGTGCCAGCGACAGCGGGGCTAACTATGGCTACACCTTC
>TRBV11-3|.|.|TRBJ2-3
CASSLGGRGTDTQYF
TGTGCCAGCAGCTTAGGTGGCAGGGGCACAGATACGCAGTATTTT
>TRBV19|.|.|TRBJ1-1
CASSAILNTEAFF
TGTGCCAGTAGTGCGATACTGAACACTGAAGCTTTCTTT
>TRBV5-5|.|.|TRBJ1-4
CASSHRGSGNEKLFF
TGTGCCAGCAGCCACCGGGGGAGTGGTAATGAAAAACTGTTTTTT
>TRBV18|.|.|TRBJ1-2
CASSQTLLDGYTF
TGTGCCAGCTCCCAGACACTCCTCGACGGCTACACCTTC
>TRBV7-8|.|.|TRBJ2-7
CASSWSGVLLYEQYF
TGTGCCAGCAGCTGGTCAGGGGTGCTACTCTACGAGCAGTACTTC
>TRBV7-9|.|.|TRBJ1-5
CASSLGGGDIGNQPQHF
TGTGCCAGCAGCTTAGGTGGGGGCGACATAGGCAATCAGCCCCAGCATTTT
>TRBV27|TRBD1|.|TRBJ2-6
CASLRTLQGMTGANVLTF
TGTGCCAGCCTACGAACATTACAGGGGATGACTGGGGCCAACGTCCTGACTTTC
>TRBV6-6|TRBD1|few|TRBJ1-1
CASSPRTGTEAFF
TGTGCCAGCAGTCCTCGGACAGGTACTGAAGCTTTCTTT
>TRBV7-9|TRBD2|once|TRBJ2-5
CASSNGLVGLETQYF
TGTGCCAGCAGCAATGGACTAGTAGGGCTTGAGACCCAGTACTTC
>TRBV7-2|.|.|TRBJ2-3
CASSLGLYTDTQYF
TGTGCCAGCAGCTTAGGTCTATACACAGATACGCAGTATTTT
>TRBV5-6|TRBD2|.|TRBJ2-7
CASSLGPLAGGLYEQYF
TGTGCCAGCAGCTTGGGTCCGCTAGCGGGAGGGCTATACGAGCAGTACTTC
>TRBV2|.|once|TRBJ1-2
CASRGRTLGGYTF
TGTGCCAGCAGGGGCAGAACTTTAGGAGGCTACACCTTC
>TRBV4-3|TRBD2|once|TRBJ2-1
CASSPAGRSYNEQFF
TGCGCCAGCAGCCCAGCGGGAAGATCCTACAATGAGCAGTTCTTC
>TRBV28|TRBD2|.|TRBJ2-7
CASSLLAASSYEQYF
TGTGCCAGCAGTTTACTAGCGGCGAGCTCCTACGAGCAGTACTTC
>TRBV14|TRBD1|.|TRBJ1-2
CASSPRTGRYGYTF
TGTGCCAGCAGCCCACGGACAGGGAGGTATGGCTACACCTTC
>TRBV5-1|.|.|TRBJ1-2
CASSLESGLFGYTF
TGCGCCAGCAGCTTGGAGTCAGGGTTATTTGGCTACACCTTC
>TRBV19|TRBD1|.|TRBJ1-5
CASSLDRNSNQPQHF
TGTGCCAGTAGCCTGGACAGGAATAGCAATCAGCCCCAGCATTTT
>TRBV5-4|.|few|TRBJ1-2
CASSLYPGGYTF
TGTGCCAGCAGCTTGTACCCGGGAGGCTACACCTTC
>TRBV6-1|.|once|TRBJ2-2
CASSEGHPNTGELFF
TGTGCCAGCAGTGAAGGGCACCCGAACACCGGGGAGCTGTTTTTT
>TRBV11-2|TRBD1|.|TRBJ2-1
CASSLTSAGQGTYNEQFF
TGTGCCAGCAGCTTAACCTCGGCAGGACAGGGGACATACAATGAGCAGTTCTTC
>TRBV5-1|.|.|TRBJ2-7
CASSHLLGADEQYF
TGCGCCAGCAGCCACCTTTTAGGGGCTGACGAGCAGTACTTC
>TRBV23-1|.|.|TRBJ1-2
CASSQVAGLEDGYTF
TGCGCCAGCAGTCAAGTGGCAGGGCTAGAGGATGGCTACACCTTC
>TRBV5-4|.|.|TRBJ1-2
CASMNAGGAYGYTF
TGTGCCAGCATGAACGCCGGTGGGGCCTATGGCTACACCTTC
>TRBV6-1|TRBD1|.|TRBJ1-1
CASPKPGQGREAFF
TGTGCCAGCCCCAAGCCGGGACAGGGTCGAGAAGCTTTCTTT
>TRBV6-1|TRBD2|.|TRBJ2-1
CASSESGGAGGHNEQFF
TGTGCCAGCAGTGAAAGCGGAGGGGCGGGGGGGCACAATGAGCAGTTCTTC
>TRBV4-1|.|.|TRBJ2-1
CASSQDPGSYNEQFF
TGCGCCAGCAGCCAAGATCCCGGTTCCTACAATGAGCAGTTCTTC
>TRBV7-2|.|.|TRBJ2-5
CASSLIAGTGGETQYF
TGTGCCAGCAGCTTAATAGCGGGTACAGGGGGGGAGACCCAGTACTTC
>TRBV11-2|TRBD2|.|TRBJ2-2
CASSQTSGLSPELFF
TGTGCCAGCAGCCAAACTAGCGGACTTTCTCCGGAGCTGTTTTTT
>TRBV6-6|.|few|TRBJ2-1
CASSYSGARYNEQFF
TGTGCCAGCAGTTACTCGGGGGCCCGGTACAATGAGCAGTTCTTC
>TRBV19|TRBD2|.|TRBJ2-2
CASRGGMGRELFF
TGTGCCAGCCGGGGGGGCATGGGCCGGGAGCTGTTTTTT
>TRBV19|.|.|TRBJ1-1
CASSIEATGTEAFF
TGTGCCAGTAGTATAGAGGCTACAGGGACTGAAGCTTTCTTT